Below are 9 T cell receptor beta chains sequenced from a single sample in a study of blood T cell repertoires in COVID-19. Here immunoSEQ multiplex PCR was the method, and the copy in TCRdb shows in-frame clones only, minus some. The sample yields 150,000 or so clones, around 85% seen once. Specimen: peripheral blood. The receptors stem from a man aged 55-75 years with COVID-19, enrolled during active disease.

CDR3 loop: CASSEADGYGYTF. As DNA, the CDR3 is TGTGCCAGCAGTGAGGCAGATGGCTATGGCTACACCTTC. This chain links TRBV6-2 or TRBV6-3 with TRBJ1-2; D is ambiguous. V was pared by 5 bases and J by 4 bases, with 11 bases between. CDR3 length equals 13 residues. Germline-derived CDR1 and CDR2 are MNHEY and SVGEGT.

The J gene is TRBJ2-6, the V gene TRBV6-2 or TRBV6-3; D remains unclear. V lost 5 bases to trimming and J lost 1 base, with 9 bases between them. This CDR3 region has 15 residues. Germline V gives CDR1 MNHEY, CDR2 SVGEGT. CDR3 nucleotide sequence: TGTGCCAGCAGTCTATATGCGTCTGGGGCCAACGTCCTGACTTTC. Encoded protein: CASSLYASGANVLTF.

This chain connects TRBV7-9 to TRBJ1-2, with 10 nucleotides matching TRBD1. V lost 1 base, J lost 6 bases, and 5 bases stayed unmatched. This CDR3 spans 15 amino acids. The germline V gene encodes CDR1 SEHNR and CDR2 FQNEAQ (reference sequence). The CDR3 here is CASSLEDRGVHGYTF. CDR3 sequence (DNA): TGTGCCAGCAGCTTAGAGGACAGGGGGGTCCATGGCTACACCTTC.

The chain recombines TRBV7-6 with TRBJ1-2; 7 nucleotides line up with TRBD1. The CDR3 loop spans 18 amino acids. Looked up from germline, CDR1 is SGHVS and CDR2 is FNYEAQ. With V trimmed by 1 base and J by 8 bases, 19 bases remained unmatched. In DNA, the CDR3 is TGTGCCAGCAGCTTAGATGTCTCTGCGGCCTTAGGGGGCGAGGGCTACACCTTC. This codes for CASSLDVSAALGGEGYTF.

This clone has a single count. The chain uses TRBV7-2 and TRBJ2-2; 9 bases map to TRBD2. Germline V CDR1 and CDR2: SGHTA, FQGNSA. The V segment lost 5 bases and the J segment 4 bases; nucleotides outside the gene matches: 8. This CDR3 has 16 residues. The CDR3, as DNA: TGTGCCAGCAGCAAATCCGGGACTAGCCCCACCGGGGAGCTGTTTTTT. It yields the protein CASSKSGTSPTGELFF.

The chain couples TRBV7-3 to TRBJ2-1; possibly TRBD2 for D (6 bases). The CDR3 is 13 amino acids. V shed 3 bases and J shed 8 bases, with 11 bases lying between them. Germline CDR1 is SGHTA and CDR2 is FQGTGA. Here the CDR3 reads CASSFGGIDEQFF. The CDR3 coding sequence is TGTGCCAGCAGCTTCGGCGGGATTGATGAGCAGTTCTTC.

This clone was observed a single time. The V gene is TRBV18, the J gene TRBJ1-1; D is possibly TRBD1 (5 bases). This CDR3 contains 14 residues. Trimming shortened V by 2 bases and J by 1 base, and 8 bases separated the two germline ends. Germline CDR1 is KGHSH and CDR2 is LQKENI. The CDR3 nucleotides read TGTGCCAGCTCACCAGACAGAAGGAACACTGAAGCTTTCTTT. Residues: CASSPDRRNTEAFF.

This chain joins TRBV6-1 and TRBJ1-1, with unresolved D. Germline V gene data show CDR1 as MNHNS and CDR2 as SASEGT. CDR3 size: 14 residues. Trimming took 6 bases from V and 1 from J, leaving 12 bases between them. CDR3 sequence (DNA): TGTGCCAGCAGGCTCCGGTACGGGAACACTGAAGCTTTCTTT. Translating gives CASRLRYGNTEAFF.

CDR3 sequence: CAISSVGGTGELFF. The CDR3 region has the DNA TGTGCCATCAGCTCAGTGGGGGGTACCGGGGAGCTGTTTTTT. The chain employs TRBV10-3 and TRBJ2-2; tentative D call: TRBD2 (6 bases). The CDR3 has 14 residues. Germline V gene lookup returns CDR1 ENHRY and CDR2 SYGVKD. V shed 6 bases and J shed 5 bases, with 13 bases lying between them.